This is a list of T cell receptor beta chains from one sample in a study of T cell changes during pregnancy in multiple sclerosis. This table comes from immunoSEQ multiplex PCR, and its TCRdb copy is limited to in-frame clones, with some not included. The sample includes fewer than 45,000 clones, 91% of them seen just once. Sequenced here: CD4+ T cells from peripheral blood mononuclear cells, sampled in the second trimester of pregnancy. The source is a female donor in good health, enrolled as a control in a pregnancy study. Each CDR3 is given with its conserved first and last residue. Fields, in order: J gene, V gene, clone size, D gene, CDR3 DNA, CDR3 protein. A D gene is named only where the DNA matches it firmly. Where a row states a size, it is once, few, many or the class of an expanded clone; other rows omit it.

>TRBJ2-1|TRBV4-1|few|NA
TGCGCCAAGCGCAGCAGTAGCGATGAGCAGTTCTTC
CAKRSSSDEQFF
>TRBJ1-1|TRBV7-9|NA|TRBD1
TGTGCCAGCTGCAGAGGGGGACAGGGCATGAACACTGAAGCTTTCTTT
CASCRGGQGMNTEAFF
>TRBJ2-7|TRBV28|NA|TRBD2
TGTGCCAGCAGCTCTGGGGGGGGATTAGGCTCCTACGAGCAGTACTTC
CASSSGGGLGSYEQYF
>TRBJ1-6|TRBV19|once|TRBD1
TGTGCCAGTAGTATTGTCGGGACAGCGAATTCACCCCTCCACTTT
CASSIVGTANSPLHF
>TRBJ1-1|TRBV7-9|NA|NA
TGTGCCAGCAGCCTGACCTTTCTGGGGCTGAACACTGAAGCTTTCTTT
CASSLTFLGLNTEAFF
>TRBJ1-4|TRBV15|NA|NA
TGTGCCACCAGCAGAGACAACAGCCTTAATGAAAAACTGTTTTTT
CATSRDNSLNEKLFF
>TRBJ1-4|TRBV19|NA|NA
TGTGCCAGTAGTGCGTTAACTAATGAAAAACTGTTTTTT
CASSALTNEKLFF
>TRBJ1-2|TRBV10-2|NA|TRBD1
TGCGCCAGCACCCCGGCAGGGGGGCTATTCTCTGGTGGCTACACCTTC
CASTPAGGLFSGGYTF
>TRBJ1-2|TRBV27|NA|NA
TGTGCCAGCAGTGTGAGAACCTCCGAGGACTATGGCTACACCTTC
CASSVRTSEDYGYTF
>TRBJ2-1|TRBV7-9|once|TRBD2
TGTGCCAGCAGCCCCACTAGCGGGAGGTACAATGAGCAGTTCTTC
CASSPTSGRYNEQFF
>TRBJ2-1|TRBV10-3|NA|TRBD2
TGTGCCATCAGGGAGGGACTAGCGGGGGTCAATGAGCAGTTCTTC
CAIREGLAGVNEQFF
>TRBJ2-1|TRBV10-3|NA|TRBD2
TGTGCCATCAGTGGGACTAGCGGGGGAATTCAATACAATGAGCAGTTCTTC
CAISGTSGGIQYNEQFF
>TRBJ2-1|TRBV19|once|NA
TGTGCCATCGGGGGGCAGGTAGGAGGTGAGCAGTTCTTC
CAIGGQVGGEQFF
>TRBJ1-1|TRBV5-4|NA|TRBD1
TGTGCCAGCAGCACAAACAGGGGCCAGAACACTGAAGCTTTCTTT
CASSTNRGQNTEAFF
>TRBJ2-1|TRBV7-7|NA|NA
TGTGCTAGCAGCCCCGATGAGCGCCGGGGGAATGAGCAGTTCTTC
CASSPDERRGNEQFF
>TRBJ1-5|TRBV9|NA|NA
TGTGCCAGCAGCGTAGGGGCAGAGAATCAGCCCCAGCATTTT
CASSVGAENQPQHF
>TRBJ2-3|TRBV11-3|NA|NA
TGTGCCAGCAGCTTATTGAGCAGCGGAAGCACAGATACGCAGTATTTT
CASSLLSSGSTDTQYF
>TRBJ1-2|TRBV7-8|NA|NA
TGTGCCAGCAGCCCTGGGGGGGGACGTCCTAACTATGGCTACACCTTC
CASSPGGGRPNYGYTF
>TRBJ1-2|TRBV4-1|NA|NA
TGCGCCAGCAGCCCCGGCCGTGCCAAGGGGAGGAACTATGGCTACACCTTC
CASSPGRAKGRNYGYTF
>TRBJ2-1|TRBV7-9|NA|NA
TGTGCCAGCAGCCCAAATTCACTAGTTATCATTTATCGTGAGCAGTTCTTC
CASSPNSLVIIYREQFF
>TRBJ2-7|TRBV28|NA|TRBD1
TGTGCCAGCAGTACTACAGGGGGCGAGCAGTACTTC
CASSTTGGEQYF
>TRBJ2-5|TRBV28|NA|NA
TGTGCCAGCAGTTCCAACGCGGGGACCCAGTACTTC
CASSSNAGTQYF
>TRBJ2-1|TRBV13|NA|NA
TGTGCCAGCAGCCCTTCGGACTGGAATGAGCAGTTCTTC
CASSPSDWNEQFF
>TRBJ1-2|TRBV9|NA|NA
TGTGCCAGCAGCGCCACAGGAATCTTCTATGGCTACACCTTC
CASSATGIFYGYTF
>TRBJ2-7|TRBV7-6|NA|TRBD2
TGTGCCAGCAGCTCGCCTTTAGCGGGGTCAAAGAACGAGCAGTACTTC
CASSSPLAGSKNEQYF
>TRBJ1-4|TRBV19|NA|NA
TGTGCCAGTAGCCGGGGATCAACTAATGAAAAACTGTTTTTT
CASSRGSTNEKLFF
>TRBJ2-7|TRBV5-1|NA|NA
TGCGCCAGCAGTCCGTCGGGTGAGGGCCACGAGCAGTACTTC
CASSPSGEGHEQYF
>TRBJ1-1|TRBV6-5|NA|TRBD1
TGTGCCAGCAGCCCTTTATTTGCAGGGGGTGCTTTCTTT
CASSPLFAGGAFF
>TRBJ1-1|TRBV5-1|NA|NA
TGCGCCAGCAGCTTGGGGGGCACAGGGAACACTGAAGCTTTCTTT
CASSLGGTGNTEAFF
>TRBJ2-2|TRBV9|NA|NA
TGTGCCAGCAGCGCCTTACAGCCAGCGAACACCGGGGAGCTGTTTTTT
CASSALQPANTGELFF
>TRBJ2-7|TRBV4-2|NA|TRBD2
TGTGCCAGCAGCCCCCGGGAGGACTACTCCTACGAGCAGTACTTC
CASSPREDYSYEQYF
>TRBJ1-4|TRBV18|NA|TRBD1
TGTGCCAGCTCACCACCGAGGGACAGCAATCCAACTAATGAAAAACTGTTTTTT
CASSPPRDSNPTNEKLFF
>TRBJ1-5|TRBV6-1|NA|TRBD1
TGTGCCAGCAGTCCGCAGGGGGCCGGTCAGCCCCAGCATTTT
CASSPQGAGQPQHF
>TRBJ2-5|TRBV25-1|NA|NA
TGTGCCAGCAGTGATGGAGGGGAGACCCAGTACTTC
CASSDGGETQYF
>TRBJ2-1|TRBV11-3|NA|TRBD2
TGTGCCAGCAGCAGTCCTAGCGGCGGAAATGAGCAGTTCTTC
CASSSPSGGNEQFF
>TRBJ2-3|TRBV4-2|NA|TRBD2
TGTGCCAGCAGCCAAGATCTTCGGCGGGGGGCTAGCACAGATACGCAGTATTTT
CASSQDLRRGASTDTQYF
>TRBJ2-7|TRBV18|NA|TRBD1
TGTGCCAGCTCAGGGCCGGGACAGGGGGCCAACCCCTCCTACGAGCAGTACTTC
CASSGPGQGANPSYEQYF
>TRBJ1-4|TRBV7-9|NA|TRBD1
TGTGCCAGCAGCTTAGGAGACAGGGCGAATGAAAAACTGTTTTTT
CASSLGDRANEKLFF
>TRBJ1-5|TRBV5-4|NA|NA
TGTGCCAGCAGCTTGGGAGGCAGGGATCAGCCCCAGCATTTT
CASSLGGRDQPQHF
>TRBJ1-2|TRBV7-3|NA|NA
TGTGCCAGCAGCCGAGACGGGGACATCAACTATGGCTACACCTTC
CASSRDGDINYGYTF
>TRBJ1-2|TRBV5-1|NA|NA
TGCGCCAGCAGCTTTGAGGGAAGCCGCGGCTACACCTTC
CASSFEGSRGYTF
>TRBJ2-2|TRBV28|NA|NA
TGTGCCAGTAGTTCGCCAGGAACGAACACCGGGGAGCTGTTTTTT
CASSSPGTNTGELFF
>TRBJ2-3|TRBV10-3|NA|TRBD2
TGTGCCATCAGTGAGACTAGCGGGAGTGGGAGCACAGATACGCAGTATTTT
CAISETSGSGSTDTQYF
>TRBJ2-1|TRBV12-5|NA|TRBD2
TGTGCTAGTGGTTTGACGGGACTAGCGGGCTCCTACAATGAGCAGTTCTTC
CASGLTGLAGSYNEQFF
>TRBJ2-1|TRBV28|NA|NA
TGTGCCAGCAGCCTAGCCGGGGTTCTCCGGAATGAGCAGTTCTTC
CASSLAGVLRNEQFF
>TRBJ1-2|TRBV5-4|once|TRBD1
TGTGCCAGCGGCTCAGGGGGCGCGGTCTATGGCTACACCTTC
CASGSGGAVYGYTF
>TRBJ1-2|TRBV5-1|once|TRBD1
TGCGCCAGCAGCTCCTTGACAGGGGCGACGGATGGCTACACCTTC
CASSSLTGATDGYTF
>TRBJ1-3|TRBV19|NA|NA
TGTGCCAGTAGTTTCGACAGGAGCTCTGGAAACACCATATATTTT
CASSFDRSSGNTIYF
>TRBJ2-7|TRBV7-2|NA|NA
TGTGCCAGCAGTATAGGGGGAGAGCAGTACTTC
CASSIGGEQYF
>TRBJ2-3|TRBV9|few|NA
TGTGCCAGCAGCGTAGCATTCACAGATACGCAGTATTTT
CASSVAFTDTQYF
>TRBJ1-6|TRBV29-1|NA|TRBD1
TGCAGCGTTGGGACAGGGGTGAATTCACCCCTCCACTTT
CSVGTGVNSPLHF
>TRBJ2-5|TRBV19|NA|NA
TGTGCCAGTAGTATGACAGCCCAAGAGACCCAGTACTTC
CASSMTAQETQYF
>TRBJ2-5|TRBV7-9|NA|NA
TGTGCCAGCAGCTTAAATCTAGCAACCCTATATGAGACCCAGTACTTC
CASSLNLATLYETQYF
>TRBJ2-1|TRBV28|NA|NA
TGTGCCAGCAGTCTAGCGAGCTCCTACAATGAGCAGTTCTTC
CASSLASSYNEQFF
>TRBJ1-2|TRBV2|NA|NA
TGTGCCAGCCGGGGGAGGGCTAACTATGGCTACACCTTC
CASRGRANYGYTF
>TRBJ1-2|TRBV25-1|NA|TRBD1
TGTGCCAGCAGTGAAGGGGCCCCTGGACAGGACTACACCTTC
CASSEGAPGQDYTF
>TRBJ2-7|TRBV5-1|once|NA
TGCGCCAGCAGCTTGGCCCTGGGCTCCGAGCAGTACTTC
CASSLALGSEQYF